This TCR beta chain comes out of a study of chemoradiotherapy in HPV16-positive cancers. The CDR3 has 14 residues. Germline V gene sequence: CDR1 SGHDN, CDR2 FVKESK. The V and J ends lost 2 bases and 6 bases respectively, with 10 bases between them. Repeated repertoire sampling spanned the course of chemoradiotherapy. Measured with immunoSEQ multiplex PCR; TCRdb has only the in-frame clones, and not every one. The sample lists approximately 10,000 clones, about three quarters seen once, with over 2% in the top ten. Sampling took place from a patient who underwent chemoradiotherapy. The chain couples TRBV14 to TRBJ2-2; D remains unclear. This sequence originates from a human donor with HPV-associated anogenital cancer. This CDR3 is CASSQQSVPGELFF. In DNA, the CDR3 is TGTGCCAGCAGCCAACAGTCGGTTCCCGGGGAGCTGTTTTTT.